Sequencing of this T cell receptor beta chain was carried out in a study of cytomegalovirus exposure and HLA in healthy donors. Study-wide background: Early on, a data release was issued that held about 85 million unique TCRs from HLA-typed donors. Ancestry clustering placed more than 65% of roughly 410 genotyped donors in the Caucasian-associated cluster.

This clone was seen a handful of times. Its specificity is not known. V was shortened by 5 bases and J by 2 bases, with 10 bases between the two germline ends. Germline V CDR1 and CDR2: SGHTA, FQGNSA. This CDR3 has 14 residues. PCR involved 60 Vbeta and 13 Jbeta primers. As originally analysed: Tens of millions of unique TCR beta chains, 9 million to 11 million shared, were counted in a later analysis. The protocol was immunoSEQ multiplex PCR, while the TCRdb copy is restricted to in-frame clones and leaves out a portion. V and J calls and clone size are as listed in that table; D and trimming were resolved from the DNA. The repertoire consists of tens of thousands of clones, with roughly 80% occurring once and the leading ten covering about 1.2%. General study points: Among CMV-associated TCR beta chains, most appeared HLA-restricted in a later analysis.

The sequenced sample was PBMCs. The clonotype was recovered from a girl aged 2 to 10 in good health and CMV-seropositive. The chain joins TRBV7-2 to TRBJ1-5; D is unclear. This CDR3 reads CASSPRTGNQPQHF. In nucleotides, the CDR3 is TGTGCCAGCAGCCCGCGTACGGGCAATCAGCCCCAGCATTTT.